This is a list of T cell receptor beta chains from one sample in a study of cytomegalovirus exposure and HLA in healthy donors. Measured with immunoSEQ multiplex PCR; TCRdb has only the in-frame clones, and not every one. The sample contains approximately 74,000 clones, around 80% of which appear only once. Material for sequencing was PBMCs. The receptors derive from a man between 35 and 55 years old in good health and CMV-seronegative. Both conserved end residues are part of each CDR3. Fields, in order: D gene, V gene, J gene, clone size, CDR3 protein, CDR3 DNA. The D gene is left open where the match is weak. Clone size is given for some rows only: seen once, a few or many times, or a class if the clone is expanded.

d_gene: .; v_gene: TRBV6-5; j_gene: TRBJ1-1; abundance: .; CDR3aa: CASSPYLNTEAFF; CDR3nt: TGTGCCAGCAGCCCCTACTTGAACACTGAAGCTTTCTTT
d_gene: TRBD1; v_gene: TRBV28; j_gene: TRBJ1-4; abundance: .; CDR3aa: CASRGQGVATNEKLFF; CDR3nt: TGTGCCAGCAGGGGACAGGGGGTTGCAACTAATGAAAAACTGTTTTTT
d_gene: .; v_gene: TRBV5-4; j_gene: TRBJ2-7; abundance: .; CDR3aa: CASSPSGYYEQYF; CDR3nt: TGTGCCAGCAGCCCTTCGGGATACTACGAGCAGTACTTC
d_gene: TRBD2; v_gene: TRBV2; j_gene: TRBJ2-1; abundance: .; CDR3aa: CASSEALGLASENEQFF; CDR3nt: TGTGCCAGCAGTGAAGCTTTAGGACTAGCGAGTGAGAATGAGCAGTTCTTC
d_gene: TRBD1; v_gene: TRBV5-1; j_gene: TRBJ2-7; abundance: .; CDR3aa: CASSPDRGDLGEQYF; CDR3nt: TGCGCCAGCAGCCCTGACAGGGGAGATTTGGGCGAGCAGTACTTC
d_gene: .; v_gene: TRBV2; j_gene: TRBJ2-7; abundance: once; CDR3aa: CASSEGGSKIQQYF; CDR3nt: TGTGCCAGCAGTGAAGGCGGATCCAAAATACAGCAGTACTTC
d_gene: .; v_gene: TRBV27; j_gene: TRBJ2-7; abundance: .; CDR3aa: CASRDRSTYEQYF; CDR3nt: TGTGCCAGCAGGGACAGAAGCACCTACGAGCAGTACTTC
d_gene: .; v_gene: TRBV10-3; j_gene: TRBJ1-5; abundance: once; CDR3aa: CAISEDRYQPQHF; CDR3nt: TGTGCCATCAGTGAGGACAGGTATCAGCCCCAGCATTTT
d_gene: .; v_gene: TRBV18; j_gene: TRBJ2-3; abundance: .; CDR3aa: CASSPTAGRGRTDTQYF; CDR3nt: TGTGCCAGCTCACCAACTGCCGGGAGAGGGCGCACAGATACGCAGTATTTT
d_gene: .; v_gene: TRBV6-6; j_gene: TRBJ1-3; abundance: .; CDR3aa: CAHGSGNTIYF; CDR3nt: TGTGCCCACGGCTCTGGAAACACCATATATTTT
d_gene: TRBD1; v_gene: TRBV5-4; j_gene: TRBJ1-3; abundance: .; CDR3aa: CASSPSRDRGSSGNTIYF; CDR3nt: TGTGCCAGCAGCCCTTCTCGCGACAGGGGATCTTCTGGAAACACCATATATTTT
d_gene: TRBD2; v_gene: TRBV2; j_gene: TRBJ2-1; abundance: .; CDR3aa: CASSRTSDGDEQFF; CDR3nt: TGTGCCAGCAGCCGGACTAGCGACGGCGATGAGCAGTTCTTC
d_gene: TRBD1; v_gene: TRBV6-5; j_gene: TRBJ1-5; abundance: .; CDR3aa: CASSPGGWSNQPQHF; CDR3nt: TGTGCCAGCAGTCCAGGGGGCTGGAGCAATCAGCCCCAGCATTTT
d_gene: .; v_gene: TRBV10-1; j_gene: TRBJ1-5; abundance: few; CDR3aa: CASSDGGPQAGQHF; CDR3nt: TGCGCCAGCAGCGATGGTGGGCCCCAGGCTGGCCAGCATTTT
d_gene: TRBD2; v_gene: TRBV10-1; j_gene: TRBJ2-1; abundance: .; CDR3aa: CASSAGGGGGYNEQFF; CDR3nt: TGCGCCAGCAGTGCGGGGGGGGGAGGGGGCTACAATGAGCAGTTCTTC
d_gene: .; v_gene: TRBV5-1; j_gene: TRBJ1-2; abundance: .; CDR3aa: CASSSSTGNGYTF; CDR3nt: TGCGCCAGCAGCTCGTCTACAGGGAATGGCTACACCTTC
d_gene: TRBD1; v_gene: TRBV18; j_gene: TRBJ1-6; abundance: .; CDR3aa: CASSRDSKDSPLHF; CDR3nt: TGTGCCAGCTCTCGGGACAGTAAGGATTCACCCCTCCACTTT
d_gene: TRBD2; v_gene: TRBV11-3; j_gene: TRBJ2-7; abundance: .; CDR3aa: CASSYGTSGGYEQYF; CDR3nt: TGTGCCAGCAGCTACGGGACTAGCGGAGGATACGAGCAGTACTTC
d_gene: .; v_gene: TRBV7-2; j_gene: TRBJ1-1; abundance: .; CDR3aa: CASSLVSGQWNTEAFF; CDR3nt: TGTGCCAGCAGCTTAGTGTCAGGCCAGTGGAACACTGAAGCTTTCTTT
d_gene: TRBD1; v_gene: TRBV18; j_gene: TRBJ1-1; abundance: few; CDR3aa: CASSFDRGNTEAFF; CDR3nt: TGTGCCAGCTCGTTCGACAGGGGGAACACTGAAGCTTTCTTT
d_gene: .; v_gene: TRBV4-1; j_gene: TRBJ1-6; abundance: .; CDR3aa: CASSPEWETNSPLHF; CDR3nt: TGCGCCAGCAGCCCCGAGTGGGAGACGAATTCACCCCTCCACTTT
d_gene: .; v_gene: TRBV28; j_gene: TRBJ2-7; abundance: .; CDR3aa: CASGSSMSYEQYF; CDR3nt: TGTGCCAGCGGATCTAGTATGTCCTACGAGCAGTACTTC
d_gene: TRBD1; v_gene: TRBV5-1; j_gene: TRBJ2-7; abundance: .; CDR3aa: CASSSQDRASYEQYF; CDR3nt: TGCGCCAGCAGCTCCCAGGACAGGGCATCCTACGAGCAGTACTTC
d_gene: .; v_gene: TRBV5-1; j_gene: TRBJ2-7; abundance: .; CDR3aa: CASSPPGQSYEQYF; CDR3nt: TGCGCCAGCAGCCCTCCGGGACAAAGCTACGAGCAGTACTTC
d_gene: TRBD2; v_gene: TRBV6-5; j_gene: TRBJ2-5; abundance: once; CDR3aa: CASSYGGEGSQYF; CDR3nt: TGTGCCAGCAGTTATGGGGGGGAGGGATCCCAGTACTTC
d_gene: .; v_gene: TRBV23-1; j_gene: TRBJ2-7; abundance: .; CDR3aa: CASSQGGRRGAVSYEQYF; CDR3nt: TGCGCCAGCAGTCAAGGGGGTCGCCGCGGGGCGGTCTCCTACGAGCAGTACTTC
d_gene: .; v_gene: TRBV11-2; j_gene: TRBJ2-3; abundance: .; CDR3aa: CASSLGIPRDTDTQYF; CDR3nt: TGTGCCAGCAGCTTAGGAATCCCACGCGACACAGATACGCAGTATTTT
d_gene: .; v_gene: TRBV19; j_gene: TRBJ1-5; abundance: .; CDR3aa: CASRGLTGPGYSNQPQHF; CDR3nt: TGTGCCAGTAGGGGATTAACAGGGCCGGGGTATAGCAATCAGCCCCAGCATTTT
d_gene: TRBD1; v_gene: TRBV6-1; j_gene: TRBJ1-1; abundance: .; CDR3aa: CASSFSRGLGTEAFF; CDR3nt: TGTGCCAGCAGCTTCTCTAGGGGGCTGGGCACTGAAGCTTTCTTT